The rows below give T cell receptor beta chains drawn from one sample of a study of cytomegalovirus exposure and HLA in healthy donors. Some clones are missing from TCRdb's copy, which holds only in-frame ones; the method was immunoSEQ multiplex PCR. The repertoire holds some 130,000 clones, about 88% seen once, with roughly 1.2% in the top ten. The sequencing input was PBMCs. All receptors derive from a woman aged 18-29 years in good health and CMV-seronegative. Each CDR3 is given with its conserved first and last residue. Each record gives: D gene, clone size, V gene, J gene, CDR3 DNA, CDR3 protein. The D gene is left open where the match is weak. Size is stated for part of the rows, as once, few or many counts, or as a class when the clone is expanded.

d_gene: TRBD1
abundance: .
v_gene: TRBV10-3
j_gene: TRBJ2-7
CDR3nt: TGTGCCAGCATACAGGGGGCAGGCGACGAGCAGTACTTC
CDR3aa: CASIQGAGDEQYF

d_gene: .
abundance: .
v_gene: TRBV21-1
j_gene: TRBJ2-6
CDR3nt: TGTGCCAGCAGCAAAGACCCCGTCCCAGGCAACGTCCTGACTTTC
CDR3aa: CASSKDPVPGNVLTF

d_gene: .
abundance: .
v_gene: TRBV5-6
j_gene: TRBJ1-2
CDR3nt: TGTGCCAGCAGCTCTCGGCTGGGGGGTCGGGGCTACACCTTC
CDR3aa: CASSSRLGGRGYTF

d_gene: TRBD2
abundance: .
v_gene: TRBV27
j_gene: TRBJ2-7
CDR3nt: TGTGCCAGCAGTTCGAGCGGGGGTTACTACGAGCAGTACTTC
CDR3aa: CASSSSGGYYEQYF

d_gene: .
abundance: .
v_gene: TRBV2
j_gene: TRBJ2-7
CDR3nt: TGTGCCAGCAGTGAATTCACAGGGCAGACCTACGAGCAGTACTTC
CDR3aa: CASSEFTGQTYEQYF

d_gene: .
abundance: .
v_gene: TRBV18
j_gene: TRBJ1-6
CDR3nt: TGTGCCAGCTCACAAAACTTCAACAGGGCTTCCTATAATTCACCCCTCCACTTT
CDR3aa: CASSQNFNRASYNSPLHF

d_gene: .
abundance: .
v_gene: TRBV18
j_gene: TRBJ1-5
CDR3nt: TGTGCCAGCTCACCAAGCGGCCAGGAGGATCAGCCCCAGCATTTT
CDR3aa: CASSPSGQEDQPQHF

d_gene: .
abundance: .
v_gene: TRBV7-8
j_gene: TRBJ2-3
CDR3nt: TGTGCCAGCAGCTTAGCGGGCGGGCTGGGCACAGATACGCAGTATTTT
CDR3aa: CASSLAGGLGTDTQYF

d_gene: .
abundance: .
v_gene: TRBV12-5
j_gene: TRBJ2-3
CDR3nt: TGTGCTAGTGGTGACAGTAGTAGCACAGATACGCAGTATTTT
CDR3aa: CASGDSSSTDTQYF

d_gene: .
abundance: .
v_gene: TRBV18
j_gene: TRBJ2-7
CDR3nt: TGTGCCAGCTCGTCAACTCAGGTTTCCTACGAGCAGTACTTC
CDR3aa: CASSSTQVSYEQYF

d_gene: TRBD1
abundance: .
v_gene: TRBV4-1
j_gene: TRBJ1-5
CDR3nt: TGCGCCAGCAGCCCCCAGCCCCGGGACAGTGGTGTATTACTGCCCCAGCATTTT
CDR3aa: CASSPQPRDSGVLLPQHF

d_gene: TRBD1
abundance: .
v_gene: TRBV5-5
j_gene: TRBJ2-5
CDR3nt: TGTGCCAGCAGCTTACGGACAGGGACCCAAGAGACCCAGTACTTC
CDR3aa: CASSLRTGTQETQYF

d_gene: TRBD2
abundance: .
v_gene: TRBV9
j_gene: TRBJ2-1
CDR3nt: TGTGCCAGCAGCTCCAGCGGGGGGGTTTTCAATGAGCAGTTCTTC
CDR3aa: CASSSSGGVFNEQFF

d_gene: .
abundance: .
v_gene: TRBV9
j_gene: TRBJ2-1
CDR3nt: TGTGCCAGCAGCGTAGGTCCCGCCAGGTACAATGAGCAGTTCTTC
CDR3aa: CASSVGPARYNEQFF

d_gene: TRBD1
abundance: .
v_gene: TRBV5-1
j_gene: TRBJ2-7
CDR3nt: TGCGCCAGCAGCTTTGGACAGGGTAGCTACGAGCAGTACTTC
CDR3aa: CASSFGQGSYEQYF

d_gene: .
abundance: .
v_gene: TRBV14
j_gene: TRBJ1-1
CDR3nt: TGTGCCAGCAGGCCCACCCCCGCAGGGAGGACTGAAGCTTTCTTT
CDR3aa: CASRPTPAGRTEAFF

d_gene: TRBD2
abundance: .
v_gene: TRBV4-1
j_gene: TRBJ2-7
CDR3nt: TGCGCCAGCAGCCAGACGGCTGCGACTAGCGGGGGCTACGAGCAGTACTTC
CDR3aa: CASSQTAATSGGYEQYF

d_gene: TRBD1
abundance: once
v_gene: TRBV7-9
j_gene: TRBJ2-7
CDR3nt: TGTGCCAGCAGCGAACGGGACAGGGATGGGGAGCAGTACTTC
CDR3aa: CASSERDRDGEQYF

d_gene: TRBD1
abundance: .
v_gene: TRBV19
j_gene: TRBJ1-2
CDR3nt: TGTGCCAGTAGAACCGGGACAGGGAATAACTATGGCTACACCTTC
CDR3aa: CASRTGTGNNYGYTF

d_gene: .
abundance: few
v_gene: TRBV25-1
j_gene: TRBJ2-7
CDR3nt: TGTGCCAGCAGTGTAGACAGTCGGCCCTACGAGCAGTACTTC
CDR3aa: CASSVDSRPYEQYF

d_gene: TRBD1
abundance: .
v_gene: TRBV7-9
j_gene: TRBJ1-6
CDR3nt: TGTGCCAGCAGTAATCCGGGACAGGCGGCCTTT
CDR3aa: CASSNPGQAAF

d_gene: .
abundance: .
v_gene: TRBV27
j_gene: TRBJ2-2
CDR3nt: TGTGCCAGCAGTTTATCTTACGGAGGGGGACTACGGACCGGGGAGCTGTTTTTT
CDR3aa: CASSLSYGGGLRTGELFF

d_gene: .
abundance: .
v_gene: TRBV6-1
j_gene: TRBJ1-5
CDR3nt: TGTGCCAGCAGTGTGAGGTGGAATCAGCCCCAGCATTTT
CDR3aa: CASSVRWNQPQHF

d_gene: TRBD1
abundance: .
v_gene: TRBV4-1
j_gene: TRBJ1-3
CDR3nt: TGCGCCAGCAGCTCACAGGGGACTGGAAACACCATATATTTT
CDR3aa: CASSSQGTGNTIYF

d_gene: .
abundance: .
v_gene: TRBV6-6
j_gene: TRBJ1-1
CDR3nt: TGTGCCAGCAGTTACTCCGGAGACTCGGGCACTGAAGCTTTCTTT
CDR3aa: CASSYSGDSGTEAFF

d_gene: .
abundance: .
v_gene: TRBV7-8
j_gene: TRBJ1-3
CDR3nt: TGTGCCAGCAGCGGAGACAGTAACTCTGGAAACACCATATATTTT
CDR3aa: CASSGDSNSGNTIYF

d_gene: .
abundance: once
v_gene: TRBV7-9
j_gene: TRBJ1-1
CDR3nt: TGTGCCAGCAGCGCTATGAACACTGAAGCTTTCTTT
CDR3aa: CASSAMNTEAFF

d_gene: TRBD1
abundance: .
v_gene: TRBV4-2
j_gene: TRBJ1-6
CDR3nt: TGTGCCAGCAGCCCTGGACAGGGGGCCGCTTCACCCCTCCACTTT
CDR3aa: CASSPGQGAASPLHF

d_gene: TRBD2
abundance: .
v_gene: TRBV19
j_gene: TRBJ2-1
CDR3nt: TGTGCCAGTAGTCAGAGCGGGGAGTCCTACAATGAGCAGTTCTTC
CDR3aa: CASSQSGESYNEQFF

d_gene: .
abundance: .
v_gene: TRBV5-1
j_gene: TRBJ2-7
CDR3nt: TGCGCCAGCAGCGTAGCGGCGTATCAAGCCTACGAGCAGTACTTC
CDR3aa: CASSVAAYQAYEQYF

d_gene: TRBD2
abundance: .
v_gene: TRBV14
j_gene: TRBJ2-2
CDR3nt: TGTGCCAGCAGCCAAGGGGTCGGACTAGTAAACACCGGGGAGCTGTTTTTT
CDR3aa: CASSQGVGLVNTGELFF

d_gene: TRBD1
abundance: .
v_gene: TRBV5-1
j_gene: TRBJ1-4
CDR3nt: TGCGCCAGCAGCTTGGTAGGGGGCAATGAAAAACTGTTTTTT
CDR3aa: CASSLVGGNEKLFF

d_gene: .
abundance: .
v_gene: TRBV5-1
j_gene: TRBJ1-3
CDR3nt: TGCGCCAGCAGTACAGGGTCTGGAAACACCATATATTTT
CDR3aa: CASSTGSGNTIYF

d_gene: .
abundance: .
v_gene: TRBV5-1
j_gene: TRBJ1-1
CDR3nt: TGCGCCAGCAGAGGCGGGGGGCAGGGTACTGAAGCTTTCTTT
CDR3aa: CASRGGGQGTEAFF

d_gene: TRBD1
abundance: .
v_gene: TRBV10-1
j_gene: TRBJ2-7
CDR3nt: TGCGCCAGCAGTGAGCTGATCCCGGGACAGGGTAACTACGAGCAGTACTTC
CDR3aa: CASSELIPGQGNYEQYF

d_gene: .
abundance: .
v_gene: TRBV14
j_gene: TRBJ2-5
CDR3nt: TGTGCCAGCAGCCCCAGGGTCAAAGAGACCCAGTACTTC
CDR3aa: CASSPRVKETQYF

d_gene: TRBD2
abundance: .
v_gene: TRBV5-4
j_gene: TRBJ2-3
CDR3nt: TGTGCCAGCACCCCCCCAACGAGCGGGGGGAAGTGGCGGACAGATACGCAGTATTTT
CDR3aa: CASTPPTSGGKWRTDTQYF

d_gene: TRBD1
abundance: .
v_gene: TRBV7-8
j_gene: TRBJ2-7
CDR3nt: TGTGCCAGCAGCCCCCTAGACAGGGCCTACGAGCAGTACTTC
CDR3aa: CASSPLDRAYEQYF

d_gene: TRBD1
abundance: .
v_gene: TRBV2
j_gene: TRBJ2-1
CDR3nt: TGTGCCAGCATCGGGACAGGTCGTTACAATGAGCAGTTCTTC
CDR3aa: CASIGTGRYNEQFF

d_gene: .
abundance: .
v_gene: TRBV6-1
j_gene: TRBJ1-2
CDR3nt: TGTGCCAGCAGTGAATGGGAGGACTATGGCTACACCTTC
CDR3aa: CASSEWEDYGYTF

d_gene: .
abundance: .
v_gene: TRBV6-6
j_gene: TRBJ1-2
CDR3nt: TGTGCCAGCAGGGAGATATCACGTAACTATGGCTACACCTTC
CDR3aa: CASREISRNYGYTF

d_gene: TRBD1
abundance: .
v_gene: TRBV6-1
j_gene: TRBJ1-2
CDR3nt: TGTGCCAGCAGGACAGGACAGGGGGGATATGGCTACACCTTC
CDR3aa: CASRTGQGGYGYTF

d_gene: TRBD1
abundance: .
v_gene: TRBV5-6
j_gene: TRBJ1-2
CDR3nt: TGTGCCAGCAGCCCGGCAGGGGGTAACTATGGCTACACCTTC
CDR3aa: CASSPAGGNYGYTF

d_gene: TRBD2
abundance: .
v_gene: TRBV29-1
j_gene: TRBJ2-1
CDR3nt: TGCAGCTCGGGGGGGCCTGCGGGATTCGTTAATGAGCAGTTCTTC
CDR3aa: CSSGGPAGFVNEQFF

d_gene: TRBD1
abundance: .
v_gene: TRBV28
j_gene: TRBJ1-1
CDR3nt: TGTGCCAGCAGTTTCCCCGCCTCAGGGGGCGCAAGCACTGAAGCTTTCTTT
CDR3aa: CASSFPASGGASTEAFF

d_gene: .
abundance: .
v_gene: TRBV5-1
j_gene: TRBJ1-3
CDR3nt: TGCGCCAGCAGCCAACCAGGTCTCACAAAAATATATTTT
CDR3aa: CASSQPGLTKIYF

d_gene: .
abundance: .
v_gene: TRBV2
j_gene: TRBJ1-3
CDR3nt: TGTGCCAGCAGCCGAGAATCTGGTGGAAACACCATATATTTT
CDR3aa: CASSRESGGNTIYF